These 2 T cell receptor beta chains originate from one sample sequenced in a study of T-cell reconstitution after alpha-beta-depleted transplantation in children. Unique molecular identifiers were incorporated into the prepared TCRbeta library. From the PCR reads, TCRdb called clonotypes with MiXCR, one entry per CDR3 protein. The profile shows roughly 250,000 distinct CDR3 sequences, around 7.5% of them singletons. The sequencing used PBMCs, mostly from graft donor cells, collected 180 days after TCRalphabeta/CD19-depleted stem cell transplant. The receptor set was obtained from a male patient aged 10 to 17 who had a stem cell transplant for acute lymphoblastic leukemia, so the T cells may come from the graft donor.

In its sample, this clonotype was seen many times. J is TRBJ2-5 and V is TRBV27; 7 bases are a match to TRBD1. Germline CDR1 MNHEY, CDR2 SMNVEV (reference sequence). This CDR3 comprises 16 residues. V lost 5 bases to trimming and J lost 2 bases; unmatched junction nucleotides: 11. The CDR3 region is CASSPLSLGQQETQYF. CDR3 bases: TGTGCCAGCAGTCCGCTATCCTTGGGACAGCAAGAGACCCAGTACTTC.

This clonotype was seen at least ten times. J is TRBJ1-2 and V is TRBV4-3; possibly TRBD1 for D (6 bases). The CDR3 is 13 residues long. Germline CDR1 and CDR2: LGHNA and YSLEER. V dropped 4 bases and J dropped 5 bases, with 11 bases sitting between them. Here the CDR3 reads CASSRTGKYGYTF. The CDR3 nucleotides read TGCGCCAGCAGCCGAACAGGGAAATATGGCTACACCTTC.